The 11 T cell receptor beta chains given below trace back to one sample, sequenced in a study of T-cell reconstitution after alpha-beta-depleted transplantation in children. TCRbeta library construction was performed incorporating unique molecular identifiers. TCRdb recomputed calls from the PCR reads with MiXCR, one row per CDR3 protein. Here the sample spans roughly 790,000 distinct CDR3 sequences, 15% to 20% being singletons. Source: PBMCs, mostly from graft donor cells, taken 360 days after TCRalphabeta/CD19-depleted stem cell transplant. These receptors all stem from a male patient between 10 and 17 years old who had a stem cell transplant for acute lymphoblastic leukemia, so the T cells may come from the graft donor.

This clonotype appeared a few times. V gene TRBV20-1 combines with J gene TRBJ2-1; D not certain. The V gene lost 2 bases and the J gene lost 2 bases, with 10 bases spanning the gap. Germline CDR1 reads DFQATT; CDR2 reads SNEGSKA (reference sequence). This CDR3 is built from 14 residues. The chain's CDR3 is CSARILYPYNEQFF. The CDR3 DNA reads TGCAGTGCTAGAATTCTGTACCCCTACAATGAGCAGTTCTTC.

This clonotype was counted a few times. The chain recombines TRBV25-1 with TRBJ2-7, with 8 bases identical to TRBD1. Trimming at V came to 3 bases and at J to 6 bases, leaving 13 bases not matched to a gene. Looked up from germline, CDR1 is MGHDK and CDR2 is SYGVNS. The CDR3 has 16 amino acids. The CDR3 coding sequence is TGTGCCAGCAGTGATCCCAGGACAGGGAAGGGTGGCGAGCAGTACTTC. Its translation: CASSDPRTGKGGEQYF.

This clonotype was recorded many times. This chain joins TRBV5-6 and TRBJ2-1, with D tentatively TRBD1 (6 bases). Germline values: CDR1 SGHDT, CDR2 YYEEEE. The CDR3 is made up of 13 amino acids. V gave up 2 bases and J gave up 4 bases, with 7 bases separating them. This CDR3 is CASSFDRYNEQFF. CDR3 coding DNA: TGTGCCAGCAGCTTTGACAGGTACAATGAGCAGTTCTTC.

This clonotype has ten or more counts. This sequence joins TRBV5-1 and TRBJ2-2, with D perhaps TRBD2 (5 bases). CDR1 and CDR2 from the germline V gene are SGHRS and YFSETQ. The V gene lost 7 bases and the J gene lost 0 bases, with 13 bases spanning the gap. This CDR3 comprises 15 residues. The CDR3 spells CASGERLTNTGELFF. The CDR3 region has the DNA TGCGCCAGCGGGGAGAGGCTAACGAACACCGGGGAGCTGTTTTTT.

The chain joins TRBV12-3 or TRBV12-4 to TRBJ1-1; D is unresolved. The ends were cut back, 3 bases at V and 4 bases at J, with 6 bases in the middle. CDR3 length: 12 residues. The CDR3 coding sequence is TGTGCCAGCAGTTTTTGGAGCACTGAAGCTTTCTTT. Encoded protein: CASSFWSTEAFF.

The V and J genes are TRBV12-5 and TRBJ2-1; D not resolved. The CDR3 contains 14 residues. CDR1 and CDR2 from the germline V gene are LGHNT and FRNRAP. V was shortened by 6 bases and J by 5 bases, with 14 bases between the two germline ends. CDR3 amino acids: CASGPLTPNNEQFF. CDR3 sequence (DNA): TGTGCTAGTGGACCGTTGACGCCGAACAATGAGCAGTTCTTC.

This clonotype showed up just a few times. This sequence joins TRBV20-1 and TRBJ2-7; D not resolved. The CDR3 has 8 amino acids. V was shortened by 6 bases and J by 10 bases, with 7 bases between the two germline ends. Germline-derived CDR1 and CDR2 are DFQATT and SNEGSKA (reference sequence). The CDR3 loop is CSARGQYF. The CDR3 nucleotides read TGCAGTGCCCGCGGACAGTACTTC.

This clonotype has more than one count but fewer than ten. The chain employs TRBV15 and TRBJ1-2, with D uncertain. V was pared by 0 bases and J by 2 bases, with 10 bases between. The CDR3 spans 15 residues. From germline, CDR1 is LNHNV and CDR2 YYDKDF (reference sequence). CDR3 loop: CATSRDRVSNYGYTF. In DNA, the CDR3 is TGTGCCACCAGCAGAGATCGGGTGTCCAACTATGGCTACACCTTC.

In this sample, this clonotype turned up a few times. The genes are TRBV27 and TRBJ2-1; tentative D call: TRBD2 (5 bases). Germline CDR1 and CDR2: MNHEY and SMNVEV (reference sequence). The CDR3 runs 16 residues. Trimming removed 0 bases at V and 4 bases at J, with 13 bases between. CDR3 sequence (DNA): TGTGCCAGCAGTTTATCGAGGGCTAGCCATTACAATGAGCAGTTCTTC. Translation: CASSLSRASHYNEQFF.

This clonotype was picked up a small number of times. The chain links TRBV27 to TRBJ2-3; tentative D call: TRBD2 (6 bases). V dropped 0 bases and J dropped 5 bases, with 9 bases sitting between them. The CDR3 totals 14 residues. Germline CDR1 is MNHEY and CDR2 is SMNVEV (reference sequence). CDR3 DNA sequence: TGTGCCAGCAGTTTATCGTGGGGGGTAGATACGCAGTATTTT. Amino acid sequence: CASSLSWGVDTQYF.

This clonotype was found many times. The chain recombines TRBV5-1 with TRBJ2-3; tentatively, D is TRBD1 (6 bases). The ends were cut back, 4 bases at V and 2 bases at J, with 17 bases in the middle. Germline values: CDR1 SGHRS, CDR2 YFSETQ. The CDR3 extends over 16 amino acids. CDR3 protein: CASSLRTALSTDTQYF. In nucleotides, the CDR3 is TGCGCCAGCAGCCTAAGGACAGCTTTATCCACAGATACGCAGTATTTT. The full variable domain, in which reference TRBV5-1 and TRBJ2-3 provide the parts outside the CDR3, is KAGVTQTPRYLIKTRGQQVTLSCSPISGHRSVSWYQQTPGQGLQFLFEYFSETQRNKGNFPGRFSGRQFSNSRSEMNVSTLELGDSALYLCASSLRTALSTDTQYFGPGTRLTVL.